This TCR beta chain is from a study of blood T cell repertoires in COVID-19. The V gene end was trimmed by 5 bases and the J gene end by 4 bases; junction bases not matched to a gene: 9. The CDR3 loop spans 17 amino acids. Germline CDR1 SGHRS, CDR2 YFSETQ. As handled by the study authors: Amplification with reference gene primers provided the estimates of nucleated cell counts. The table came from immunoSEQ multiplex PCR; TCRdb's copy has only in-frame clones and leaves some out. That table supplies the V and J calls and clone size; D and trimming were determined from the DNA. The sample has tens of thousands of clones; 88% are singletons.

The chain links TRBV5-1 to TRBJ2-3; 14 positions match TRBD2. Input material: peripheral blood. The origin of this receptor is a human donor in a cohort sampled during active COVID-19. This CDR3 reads CASSRGLAGVEADTQYF. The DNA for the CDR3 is TGCGCCAGCAGTAGGGGACTAGCGGGAGTCGAAGCAGATACGCAGTATTTT.